Listed below are T cell receptor beta chains from one sample, sequenced in a study of T-cell memory formation after mild COVID-19. TCRdb called the 5' RACE reads again in MiXCR, with one record for every CDR3 protein. This repertoire shows 100,000 to 150,000 distinct CDR3 sequences, about 15% found once; its top ten account for approximately 5.2%. Sequencing used PBMCs or a T cell subset sorted from them (not recorded which). These receptors were collected from a man between 18 and 35 years old who had mild COVID-19 (a few samples of this study predate the infection). Cell type and time point are not known. CDR3s include the opening cysteine and the closing phenylalanine or tryptophan. The order of the fields is V gene, J gene, clone size, CDR3 length, D gene, CDR3 protein, CDR3 DNA. A D gene is named only where the DNA matches it firmly. The size entry is marked missing in some rows and otherwise reads once, few, many or a size class.

v_gene: TRBV14; j_gene: TRBJ2-7; abundance: .; len: 14; d_gene: .; CDR3aa: CASSKRLGTYEQYF; CDR3nt: TGTGCCAGCAGCAAGAGGCTCGGGACCTACGAGCAGTACTTC
v_gene: TRBV7-9; j_gene: TRBJ2-5; abundance: few; len: 14; d_gene: TRBD1; CDR3aa: CASSLTGVQETQYF; CDR3nt: TGTGCCAGCAGCTTAACAGGGGTCCAAGAGACCCAGTACTTC
v_gene: TRBV5-1; j_gene: TRBJ2-5; abundance: few; len: 14; d_gene: TRBD1; CDR3aa: CASSLMDRQETQYF; CDR3nt: TGCGCCAGCAGCCTGATGGACAGGCAAGAGACCCAGTACTTC
v_gene: TRBV7-9; j_gene: TRBJ2-3; abundance: .; len: 14; d_gene: .; CDR3aa: CASSTKAKADTQYF; CDR3nt: TGTGCCAGCAGCACAAAGGCGAAGGCAGATACGCAGTATTTT
v_gene: TRBV7-2; j_gene: TRBJ2-3; abundance: few; len: 14; d_gene: .; CDR3aa: CASRRGASTDTQYF; CDR3nt: TGTGCCAGCAGGCGAGGGGCTAGCACAGATACGCAGTATTTT
v_gene: TRBV7-2; j_gene: TRBJ2-5; abundance: .; len: 13; d_gene: .; CDR3aa: CASSYSLQETQYF; CDR3nt: TGTGCCAGCAGCTATTCCCTCCAAGAGACCCAGTACTTC
v_gene: TRBV12-3/TRBV12-4; j_gene: TRBJ2-7; abundance: .; len: 14; d_gene: .; CDR3aa: CASSTPGGSYEQYF; CDR3nt: TGTGCCAGCAGTACGCCCGGAGGGTCCTACGAGCAGTACTTC
v_gene: TRBV5-5; j_gene: TRBJ2-1; abundance: .; len: 15; d_gene: .; CDR3aa: CASPTRLSPQGEQFF; CDR3nt: TGTGCCAGCCCCACCCGGCTGTCACCCCAGGGGGAGCAGTTCTTC
v_gene: TRBV7-8; j_gene: TRBJ1-4; abundance: .; len: 14; d_gene: .; CDR3aa: CASSLFSPNEKLFF; CDR3nt: TGTGCCAGCAGCTTATTCAGCCCTAATGAAAAACTGTTTTTT
v_gene: TRBV20-1; j_gene: TRBJ1-3; abundance: many; len: 14; d_gene: TRBD1; CDR3aa: CSARVAGGRDTIYF; CDR3nt: TGCAGTGCTAGAGTGGCAGGGGGCAGGGACACCATATATTTT
v_gene: TRBV5-5; j_gene: TRBJ2-5; abundance: .; len: 13; d_gene: TRBD1; CDR3aa: CASSPGQQETQYF; CDR3nt: TGTGCCAGCAGCCCGGGACAGCAAGAGACCCAGTACTTC
v_gene: TRBV7-2; j_gene: TRBJ1-4; abundance: .; len: 15; d_gene: .; CDR3aa: CASSRGQTKHEKLFF; CDR3nt: TGTGCCAGCAGCCGAGGACAGACTAAACATGAAAAACTGTTTTTT
v_gene: TRBV20-1; j_gene: TRBJ2-5; abundance: .; len: 15; d_gene: TRBD1; CDR3aa: CSAYPGQGYQETQYF; CDR3nt: TGCAGTGCATACCCGGGACAGGGGTACCAAGAGACCCAGTACTTC
v_gene: TRBV28; j_gene: TRBJ2-1; abundance: many; len: 15; d_gene: TRBD1; CDR3aa: CASSFIGNRGNEQFF; CDR3nt: TGTGCCAGCAGTTTTATAGGTAACAGGGGAAATGAGCAGTTCTTC
v_gene: TRBV6-1; j_gene: TRBJ1-1; abundance: .; len: 14; d_gene: TRBD1; CDR3aa: CASSEVPGGTEAFF; CDR3nt: TGTGCCAGCAGTGAAGTGCCAGGGGGAACTGAAGCTTTCTTT
v_gene: TRBV4-3; j_gene: TRBJ2-1; abundance: .; len: 13; d_gene: .; CDR3aa: CASSQGGQSEQFF; CDR3nt: TGCGCCAGCAGCCAGGGTGGACAGAGTGAGCAGTTCTTC
v_gene: TRBV6-5; j_gene: TRBJ1-3; abundance: few; len: 16; d_gene: .; CDR3aa: CASSYGLIGRGNTIYF; CDR3nt: TGTGCCAGCAGTTACGGGTTGATCGGCAGAGGAAACACCATATATTTT
v_gene: TRBV18; j_gene: TRBJ1-1; abundance: .; len: 17; d_gene: TRBD1; CDR3aa: CASTWRQGDSGNTEAFF; CDR3nt: TGTGCCAGCACATGGAGACAGGGAGATTCAGGGAACACTGAAGCTTTCTTT
v_gene: TRBV6-5; j_gene: TRBJ1-2; abundance: .; len: 16; d_gene: .; CDR3aa: CASSYSYPGDLLGYTF; CDR3nt: TGTGCCAGCAGTTACTCGTACCCAGGGGACCTTCTTGGCTACACCTTC
v_gene: TRBV7-9; j_gene: TRBJ2-1; abundance: few; len: 14; d_gene: TRBD2; CDR3aa: CASSLAPGGREQFF; CDR3nt: TGTGCCAGCAGCTTAGCCCCGGGAGGCAGGGAGCAGTTCTTC
v_gene: TRBV7-2; j_gene: TRBJ1-2; abundance: .; len: 12; d_gene: TRBD1; CDR3aa: CASGQGEYGYTF; CDR3nt: TGTGCCAGCGGACAGGGGGAGTATGGCTACACCTTC
v_gene: TRBV6-2/TRBV6-3; j_gene: TRBJ2-1; abundance: many; len: 15; d_gene: TRBD2; CDR3aa: CASSYGRGGRDEQFF; CDR3nt: TGTGCCAGCAGTTACGGTCGGGGGGGCAGGGATGAGCAGTTCTTC
v_gene: TRBV2; j_gene: TRBJ2-2; abundance: few; len: 15; d_gene: .; CDR3aa: CASSVGDPNTGELFF; CDR3nt: TGTGCCAGCAGTGTTGGGGACCCGAACACCGGGGAGCTGTTTTTT
v_gene: TRBV27; j_gene: TRBJ2-3; abundance: .; len: 16; d_gene: TRBD2; CDR3aa: CASSSRTSGGTDTQYF; CDR3nt: TGTGCCAGCAGTTCACGGACTAGCGGGGGCACAGATACGCAGTATTTT
v_gene: TRBV5-1; j_gene: TRBJ2-3; abundance: few; len: 14; d_gene: .; CDR3aa: CASSLTVGTDTQYF; CDR3nt: TGCGCCAGCAGCTTGACAGTAGGCACAGATACGCAGTATTTT
v_gene: TRBV7-2; j_gene: TRBJ2-3; abundance: few; len: 15; d_gene: .; CDR3aa: CATRPYRTSTDTQYF; CDR3nt: TGTGCCACCAGACCCTACAGGACTAGCACAGATACGCAGTATTTT
v_gene: TRBV7-2; j_gene: TRBJ2-7; abundance: few; len: 14; d_gene: .; CDR3aa: CASSLGAGIYEQYF; CDR3nt: TGTGCCAGCAGCTTAGGTGCGGGAATTTACGAGCAGTACTTC
v_gene: TRBV5-4; j_gene: TRBJ2-5; abundance: few; len: 17; d_gene: TRBD1; CDR3aa: CASSTSGTGILASPQYF; CDR3nt: TGTGCCAGCAGCACCTCCGGGACAGGGATCCTCGCTTCCCCCCAGTACTTC
v_gene: TRBV5-4; j_gene: TRBJ2-3; abundance: .; len: 13; d_gene: TRBD1; CDR3aa: CASSATGADTQYF; CDR3nt: TGTGCCAGCAGCGCGACAGGGGCAGATACGCAGTATTTT
v_gene: TRBV5-1; j_gene: TRBJ2-5; abundance: .; len: 11; d_gene: .; CDR3aa: CASSLGGPRYF; CDR3nt: TGCGCCAGCAGCTTGGGGGGACCCAGGTACTTC
v_gene: TRBV28; j_gene: TRBJ2-6; abundance: few; len: 16; d_gene: .; CDR3aa: CASSPAHNSGANVLTF; CDR3nt: TGTGCCAGCAGTCCGGCCCATAACTCTGGGGCCAACGTCCTGACTTTC
v_gene: TRBV5-6; j_gene: TRBJ2-5; abundance: .; len: 13; d_gene: .; CDR3aa: CASSLVSQETQYF; CDR3nt: TGTGCCAGCAGCTTGGTGTCCCAAGAGACCCAGTACTTC
v_gene: TRBV4-3; j_gene: TRBJ1-1; abundance: .; len: 13; d_gene: .; CDR3aa: CASSQAAGTEAFF; CDR3nt: TGCGCCAGCAGCCAAGCGGCAGGCACTGAAGCTTTCTTT
v_gene: TRBV7-6; j_gene: TRBJ2-1; abundance: many; len: 14; d_gene: .; CDR3aa: CASSLVQMYNEQFF; CDR3nt: TGTGCCAGCAGCTTAGTACAGATGTACAATGAGCAGTTCTTC
v_gene: TRBV3-1; j_gene: TRBJ1-5; abundance: .; len: 17; d_gene: TRBD1; CDR3aa: CASSQNRGTADNQPQHF; CDR3nt: TGTGCCAGCAGCCAAAATAGAGGGACAGCAGACAATCAGCCCCAGCATTTT
v_gene: TRBV7-2; j_gene: TRBJ1-6; abundance: .; len: 16; d_gene: .; CDR3aa: CASSLSGGARNSPLHF; CDR3nt: TGTGCCAGCAGCTTAAGTGGGGGGGCGAGGAATTCACCCCTCCACTTT
v_gene: TRBV29-1; j_gene: TRBJ2-1; abundance: many; len: 11; d_gene: .; CDR3aa: CSVGAGREQFF; CDR3nt: TGCAGCGTTGGGGCGGGGCGCGAGCAGTTCTTC
v_gene: TRBV5-1; j_gene: TRBJ2-5; abundance: .; len: 16; d_gene: TRBD1; CDR3aa: CASSLAGQGARETQYF; CDR3nt: TGCGCCAGCAGCTTGGCGGGACAGGGGGCGCGGGAGACCCAGTACTTC
v_gene: TRBV27; j_gene: TRBJ2-2; abundance: few; len: 15; d_gene: TRBD2; CDR3aa: CASSFRGGTIGELFF; CDR3nt: TGTGCCAGCAGTTTTCGGGGGGGAACTATCGGGGAGCTGTTTTTT
v_gene: TRBV10-3; j_gene: TRBJ1-6; abundance: few; len: 14; d_gene: .; CDR3aa: CAISEGGLNSPLHF; CDR3nt: TGTGCCATCAGTGAAGGAGGCTTGAATTCACCCCTCCACTTT
v_gene: TRBV7-9; j_gene: TRBJ1-2; abundance: .; len: 13; d_gene: .; CDR3aa: CASSLGIDYGYTF; CDR3nt: TGTGCCAGCAGCTTAGGGATCGACTATGGCTACACCTTC
v_gene: TRBV12-3/TRBV12-4; j_gene: TRBJ1-3; abundance: .; len: 15; d_gene: TRBD1; CDR3aa: CASSPGQGNGNTIYF; CDR3nt: TGTGCCAGCAGCCCGGGACAGGGGAATGGAAACACCATATATTTT
v_gene: TRBV12-3/TRBV12-4; j_gene: TRBJ1-5; abundance: once; len: 14; d_gene: .; CDR3aa: CASSTGTFWEPQHF; CDR3nt: TGTGCCAGCAGCACCGGGACTTTTTGGGAGCCCCAGCATTTT
v_gene: TRBV5-1; j_gene: TRBJ1-1; abundance: .; len: 16; d_gene: .; CDR3aa: CASSLGSGGPNTEAFF; CDR3nt: TGCGCCAGCAGCTTGGGGTCCGGGGGGCCTAACACTGAAGCTTTCTTT
v_gene: TRBV12-3/TRBV12-4; j_gene: TRBJ1-1; abundance: few; len: 13; d_gene: .; CDR3aa: CASMSNMNTEAFF; CDR3nt: TGTGCCAGCATGTCGAACATGAACACTGAAGCTTTCTTT
v_gene: TRBV12-3/TRBV12-4; j_gene: TRBJ2-2; abundance: few; len: 15; d_gene: .; CDR3aa: CASTLGGRNTGELFF; CDR3nt: TGTGCCAGCACCTTGGGCGGGCGAAACACCGGGGAGCTGTTTTTT
v_gene: TRBV10-3; j_gene: TRBJ1-1; abundance: .; len: 12; d_gene: .; CDR3aa: CAISEGYTEAFF; CDR3nt: TGTGCCATCAGTGAAGGGTACACTGAAGCTTTCTTT
v_gene: TRBV6-5; j_gene: TRBJ1-2; abundance: .; len: 13; d_gene: .; CDR3aa: CASSFGRVGGYTF; CDR3nt: TGTGCCAGCAGTTTCGGCAGGGTGGGTGGCTACACCTTC
v_gene: TRBV4-2; j_gene: TRBJ2-1; abundance: many; len: 13; d_gene: .; CDR3aa: CASSQAGEGEQFF; CDR3nt: TGTGCCAGCAGCCAAGCTGGTGAGGGTGAGCAGTTCTTC
v_gene: TRBV27; j_gene: TRBJ2-2; abundance: .; len: 16; d_gene: TRBD1; CDR3aa: CASSSPGTGGLGELFF; CDR3nt: TGTGCCAGCAGCTCGCCCGGGACAGGGGGCTTAGGGGAGCTGTTTTTT
v_gene: TRBV5-1; j_gene: TRBJ1-1; abundance: few; len: 16; d_gene: .; CDR3aa: CASSLSPREYNTEAFF; CDR3nt: TGCGCCAGCAGCTTAAGCCCCCGGGAATATAACACTGAAGCTTTCTTT
v_gene: TRBV7-2; j_gene: TRBJ2-5; abundance: .; len: 14; d_gene: .; CDR3aa: CASATRYTQETQYF; CDR3nt: TGTGCCAGCGCGACCCGCTACACTCAAGAGACCCAGTACTTC
v_gene: TRBV18; j_gene: TRBJ2-1; abundance: many; len: 11; d_gene: .; CDR3aa: CASSQVGEQFF; CDR3nt: TGTGCCAGCTCCCAGGTGGGTGAGCAGTTCTTC
v_gene: TRBV7-9; j_gene: TRBJ2-3; abundance: .; len: 18; d_gene: TRBD2; CDR3aa: CASSLFQFAGGLTDTQYF; CDR3nt: TGTGCCAGCAGCTTATTCCAGTTCGCGGGGGGCCTCACAGATACGCAGTATTTT
v_gene: TRBV6-2/TRBV6-3; j_gene: TRBJ2-5; abundance: .; len: 12; d_gene: TRBD1; CDR3aa: CASRGTVETQYF; CDR3nt: TGTGCCAGCAGAGGGACAGTAGAGACCCAGTACTTC
v_gene: TRBV7-9; j_gene: TRBJ1-1; abundance: .; len: 15; d_gene: TRBD1; CDR3aa: CASSPRRQGNTEAFF; CDR3nt: TGTGCCAGCAGCCCAAGGAGACAGGGGAACACTGAAGCTTTCTTT
v_gene: TRBV5-6; j_gene: TRBJ2-3; abundance: many; len: 16; d_gene: TRBD1; CDR3aa: CASSLLTGALGDTQYF; CDR3nt: TGTGCCAGCAGCCTTCTGACAGGGGCACTGGGAGATACGCAGTATTTT
v_gene: TRBV4-3; j_gene: TRBJ2-2; abundance: few; len: 16; d_gene: .; CDR3aa: CASSWEGGATTGELFF; CDR3nt: TGCGCCAGCAGCTGGGAGGGGGGCGCAACCACCGGGGAGCTGTTTTTT
v_gene: TRBV12-3/TRBV12-4; j_gene: TRBJ2-7; abundance: .; len: 13; d_gene: TRBD1; CDR3aa: CASRRTGGHEQYF; CDR3nt: TGTGCCAGCAGACGGACAGGGGGCCACGAGCAGTACTTC
v_gene: TRBV7-2; j_gene: TRBJ1-5; abundance: .; len: 13; d_gene: .; CDR3aa: CASSLAIRQPQHF; CDR3nt: TGTGCCAGCAGCTTAGCAATCCGGCAGCCCCAGCATTTT